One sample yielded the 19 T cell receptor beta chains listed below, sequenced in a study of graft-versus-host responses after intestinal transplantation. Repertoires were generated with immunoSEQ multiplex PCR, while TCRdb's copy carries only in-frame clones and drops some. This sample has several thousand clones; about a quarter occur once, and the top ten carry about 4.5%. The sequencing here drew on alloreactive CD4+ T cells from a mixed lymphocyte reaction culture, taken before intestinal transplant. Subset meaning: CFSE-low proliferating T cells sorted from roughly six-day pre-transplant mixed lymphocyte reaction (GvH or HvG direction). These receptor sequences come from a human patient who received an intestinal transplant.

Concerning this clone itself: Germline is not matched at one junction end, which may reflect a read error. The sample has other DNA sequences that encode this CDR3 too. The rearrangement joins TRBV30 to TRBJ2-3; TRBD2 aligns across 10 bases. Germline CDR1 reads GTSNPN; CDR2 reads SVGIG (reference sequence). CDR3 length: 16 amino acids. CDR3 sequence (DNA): TGCGCCGGTGGTCTAGCGGGAGCCCTAACCACAGATACGCAGTATTTT. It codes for CAGGLAGALTTDTQYF.

CDR3 amino acids: CASSYSGQGAYEQYF. The CDR3 DNA is TGTGCCAGCAGTTATTCCGGACAGGGAGCCTACGAGCAGTACTTC. The gene calls are TRBV6-5 and TRBJ2-7; 8 nucleotides align to TRBD1. The CDR3 loop spans 15 amino acids. CDR1 is MNHEY and CDR2 is SVGAGI in the germline V gene. The V and J ends lost 3 bases and 2 bases, in that order; junction bases with no gene match: 6.

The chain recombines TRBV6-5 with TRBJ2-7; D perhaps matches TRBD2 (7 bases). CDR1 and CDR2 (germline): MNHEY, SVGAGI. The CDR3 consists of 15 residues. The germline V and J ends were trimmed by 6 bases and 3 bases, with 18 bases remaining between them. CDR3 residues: CASRRGSGADYEQYF. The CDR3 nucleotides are TGTGCCAGCAGAAGGGGGAGCGGGGCTGACTACGAGCAGTACTTC.

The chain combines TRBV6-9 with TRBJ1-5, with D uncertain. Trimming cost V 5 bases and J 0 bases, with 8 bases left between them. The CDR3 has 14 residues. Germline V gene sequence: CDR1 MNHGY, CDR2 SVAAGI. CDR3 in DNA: TGTGCCAGCAGTGTCTTAGATAGCAATCAGCCCCAGCATTTT. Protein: CASSVLDSNQPQHF.

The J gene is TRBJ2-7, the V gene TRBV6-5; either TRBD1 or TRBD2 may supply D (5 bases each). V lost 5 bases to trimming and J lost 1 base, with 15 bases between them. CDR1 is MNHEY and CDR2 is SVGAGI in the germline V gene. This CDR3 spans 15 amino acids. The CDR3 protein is CASSVYGATSYEQYF. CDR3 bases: TGTGCCAGCAGTGTGTACGGGGCTACTTCCTACGAGCAGTACTTC.

CDR3 loop: CASSSPRRFHGYTF. CDR3 nucleotide sequence: TGTGCCAGCAGCTCCCCTCGCCGCTTCCATGGCTACACCTTC. V gene TRBV11-3 combines with J gene TRBJ1-2, with unresolved D. The V end was cut by 4 bases, the J end by 6 bases, with 15 bases between. The CDR3 has 14 amino acids. Per the germline V gene, CDR1 is SGHNT and CDR2 is YENEEA.

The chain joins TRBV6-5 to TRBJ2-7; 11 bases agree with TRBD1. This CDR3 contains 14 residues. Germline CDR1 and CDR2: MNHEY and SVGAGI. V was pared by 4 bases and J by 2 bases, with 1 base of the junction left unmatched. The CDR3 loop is CASSWDRGAYEQYF. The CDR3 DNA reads TGTGCCAGCAGTTGGGACAGGGGGGCCTACGAGCAGTACTTC.

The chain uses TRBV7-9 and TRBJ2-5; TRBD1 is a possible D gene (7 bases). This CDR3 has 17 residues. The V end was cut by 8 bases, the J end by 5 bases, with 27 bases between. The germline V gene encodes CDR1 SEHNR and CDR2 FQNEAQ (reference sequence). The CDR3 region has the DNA TGTGCCAGCGTCGAGATTGGAGGGGGCGCATTGTGGGAGACCCAGTACTTC. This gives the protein CASVEIGGGALWETQYF.

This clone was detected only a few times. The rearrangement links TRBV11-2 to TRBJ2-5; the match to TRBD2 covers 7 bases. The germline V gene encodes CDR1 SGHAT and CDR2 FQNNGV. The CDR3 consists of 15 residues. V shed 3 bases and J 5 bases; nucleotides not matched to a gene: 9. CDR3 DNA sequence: TGTGCCAGCAGCTTCCGGGACTATGGTTGGGAGACCCAGTACTTC. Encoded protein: CASSFRDYGWETQYF.

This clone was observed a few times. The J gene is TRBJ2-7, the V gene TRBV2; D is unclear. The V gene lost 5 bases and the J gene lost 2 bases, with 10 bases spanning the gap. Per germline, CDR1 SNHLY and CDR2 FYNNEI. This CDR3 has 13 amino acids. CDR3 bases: TGTGCCAGCAGTCTACGTCCCGCCTACGAGCAGTACTTC. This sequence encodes CASSLRPAYEQYF.

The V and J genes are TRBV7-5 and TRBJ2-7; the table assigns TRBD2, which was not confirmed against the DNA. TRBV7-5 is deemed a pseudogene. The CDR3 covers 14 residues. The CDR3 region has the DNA TGTGCCAGCAGCTTATCGGGACTAGCCAACGAGCAGTACTTC. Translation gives CASSLSGLANEQYF.

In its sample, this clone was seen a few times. The CDR3 spells CASSVASQETQYF. In DNA form, the CDR3 reads TGTGCCAGCAGCGTAGCGAGCCAAGAGACCCAGTACTTC. The rearrangement joins TRBV9 to TRBJ2-5, with D unclear. The germline V gene encodes CDR1 SGDLS and CDR2 YYNGEE. The CDR3 loop spans 13 amino acids. Trimming removed 0 bases at V and 1 base at J, with 4 bases between.

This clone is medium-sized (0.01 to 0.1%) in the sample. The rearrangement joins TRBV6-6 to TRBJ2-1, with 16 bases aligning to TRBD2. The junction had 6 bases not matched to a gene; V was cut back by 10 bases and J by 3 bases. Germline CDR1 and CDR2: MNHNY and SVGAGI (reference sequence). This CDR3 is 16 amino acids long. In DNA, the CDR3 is TGTGCCATAGGGACTAGCGGGAGGGTCTACTACAATGAGCAGTTCTTC. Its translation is CAIGTSGRVYYNEQFF.

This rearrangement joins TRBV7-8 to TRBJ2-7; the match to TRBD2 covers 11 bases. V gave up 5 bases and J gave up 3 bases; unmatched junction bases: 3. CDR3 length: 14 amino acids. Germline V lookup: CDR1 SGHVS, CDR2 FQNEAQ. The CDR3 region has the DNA TGTGCCAGCAGCCTGGGACTAGCGGTCTACGAGCAGTACTTC. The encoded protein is CASSLGLAVYEQYF.

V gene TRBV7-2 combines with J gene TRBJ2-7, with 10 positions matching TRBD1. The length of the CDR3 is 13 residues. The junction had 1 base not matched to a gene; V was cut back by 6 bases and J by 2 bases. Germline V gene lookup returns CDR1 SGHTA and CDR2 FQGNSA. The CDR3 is CASRGQGTYEQYF. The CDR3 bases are TGTGCCAGCAGGGGACAGGGGACCTACGAGCAGTACTTC.

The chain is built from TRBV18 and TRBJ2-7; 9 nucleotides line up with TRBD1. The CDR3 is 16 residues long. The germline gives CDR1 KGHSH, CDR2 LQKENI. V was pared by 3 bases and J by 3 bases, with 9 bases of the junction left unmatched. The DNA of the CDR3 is TGTGCCAGCTCACCGCACGAGACAGGGGGAGGCTACGAGCAGTACTTC. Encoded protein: CASSPHETGGGYEQYF.

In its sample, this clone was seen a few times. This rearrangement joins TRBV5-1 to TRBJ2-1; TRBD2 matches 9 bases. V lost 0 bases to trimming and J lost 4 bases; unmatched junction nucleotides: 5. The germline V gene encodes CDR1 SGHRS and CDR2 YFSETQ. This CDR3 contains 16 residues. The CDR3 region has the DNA TGCGCCAGCAGCTTGGACCCGACTAGCGGTTACAATGAGCAGTTCTTC. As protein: CASSLDPTSGYNEQFF.

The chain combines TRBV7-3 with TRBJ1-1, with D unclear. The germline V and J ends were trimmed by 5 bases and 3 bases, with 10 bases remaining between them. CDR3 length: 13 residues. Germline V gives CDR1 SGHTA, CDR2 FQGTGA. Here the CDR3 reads CASSPSPHTEAFF. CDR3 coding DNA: TGTGCCAGCAGCCCGTCACCGCACACTGAAGCTTTCTTT.

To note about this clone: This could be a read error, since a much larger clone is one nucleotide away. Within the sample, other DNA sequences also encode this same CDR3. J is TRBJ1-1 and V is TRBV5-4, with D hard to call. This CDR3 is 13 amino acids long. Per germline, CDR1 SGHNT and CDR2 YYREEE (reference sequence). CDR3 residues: CASSLSEYTEAFF. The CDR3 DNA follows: TGCGCCAGCAGCTTGAGTGAGTACACTGAAGCTTTCTTT.